The present entry profiles one T cell receptor beta chain with its context. Antigen: not known. This sample is drawn from a study of brain T cells in children with intractable seizures. CDR1 and CDR2 from the germline V gene are PRHDT and FYEKMQ (reference sequence). There are 16 residues in the CDR3. Trimming shortened V by 4 bases and J by 0 bases, and 13 bases separated the two germline ends. Sequencing was performed with immunoSEQ multiplex PCR; in TCRdb, only in-frame clones are kept and a portion is missing. The data contain about 76,000 clones, about 92% of them singletons. Sequencing was limited to surgery cases with top T cell transcript signatures in brain tissue. Overall study findings and caveats: Patients' HCMV serostatus was unknown; virus specificity rests on CDR3 similarity alone.

This sequence originates from a boy younger than two with tuberous sclerosis and intractable seizures. The sample was peripheral blood, taken at surgery. The chain employs TRBV13 and TRBJ2-1; D is ambiguous. The CDR3 sequence is CASSSSWNSSYNEQFF. In nucleotides, the CDR3 is TGTGCCAGCAGCTCCAGTTGGAATAGCTCCTACAATGAGCAGTTCTTC.